This T cell receptor beta chain comes out of a study of blood T cell repertoires in COVID-19. Study-wide context: PBMCs, B-cell-depleted T cells, or T cells provided the cDNA or gDNA that made up the material.

Authors' processing steps: Estimation of nucleated cell counts was performed using reference gene primer amplification. Sequencing used immunoSEQ multiplex PCR; TCRdb keeps in-frame clones, though not all of them. Clone size and the V and J calls come from that table; the DNA yielded D and trimming. The sample lists approximately 140,000 clones, roughly 80% seen once, with about 2.2% in the top ten. Germline V gene sequence: CDR1 SGHAT, CDR2 FQDESV (reference sequence). There are 12 residues in the CDR3. Trimming cost V 0 bases and J 13 bases, with 10 bases left between them. Participants were aged about 18 to 100 years, lived in 20 to 30 US areas, and enrolled virtually. Participant-given clinical history determined each cohort assignment.

The J gene is TRBJ2-1, the V gene TRBV11-1, with D perhaps TRBD2 (6 bases). Sequencing was carried out using PBMCs or T cells enriched from blood (not recorded which). This TCR came from a man between 40 and 49 years old with acute COVID-19. This CDR3 is CASSLAGRDQFF. CDR3 sequence (DNA): TGTGCCAGCAGCTTAGCTGGGCGGGACCAGTTCTTC. The whole variable domain, remainder taken from reference TRBV11-1 and TRBJ2-1, is EAEVAQSPRYKITEKSQAVAFWCDPISGHATLYWYRQILGQGPELLVQFQDESVVDDSQLPKDRFSAERLKGVDSTLKIQPAELGDSAMYLCASSLAGRDQFFGPGTRLTVL.